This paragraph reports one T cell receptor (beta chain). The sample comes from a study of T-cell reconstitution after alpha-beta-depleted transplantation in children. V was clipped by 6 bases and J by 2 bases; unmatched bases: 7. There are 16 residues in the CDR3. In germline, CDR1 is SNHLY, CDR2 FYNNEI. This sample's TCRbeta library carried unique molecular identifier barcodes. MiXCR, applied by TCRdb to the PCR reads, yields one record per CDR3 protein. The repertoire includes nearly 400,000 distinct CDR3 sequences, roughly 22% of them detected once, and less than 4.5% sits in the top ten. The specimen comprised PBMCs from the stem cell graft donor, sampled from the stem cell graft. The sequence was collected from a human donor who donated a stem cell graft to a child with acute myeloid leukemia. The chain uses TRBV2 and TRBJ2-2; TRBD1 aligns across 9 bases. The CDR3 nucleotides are TGTGCCAGCAGCCCACGACAGGGGGTAAACACCGGGGAGCTGTTTTTT. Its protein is CASSPRQGVNTGELFF.